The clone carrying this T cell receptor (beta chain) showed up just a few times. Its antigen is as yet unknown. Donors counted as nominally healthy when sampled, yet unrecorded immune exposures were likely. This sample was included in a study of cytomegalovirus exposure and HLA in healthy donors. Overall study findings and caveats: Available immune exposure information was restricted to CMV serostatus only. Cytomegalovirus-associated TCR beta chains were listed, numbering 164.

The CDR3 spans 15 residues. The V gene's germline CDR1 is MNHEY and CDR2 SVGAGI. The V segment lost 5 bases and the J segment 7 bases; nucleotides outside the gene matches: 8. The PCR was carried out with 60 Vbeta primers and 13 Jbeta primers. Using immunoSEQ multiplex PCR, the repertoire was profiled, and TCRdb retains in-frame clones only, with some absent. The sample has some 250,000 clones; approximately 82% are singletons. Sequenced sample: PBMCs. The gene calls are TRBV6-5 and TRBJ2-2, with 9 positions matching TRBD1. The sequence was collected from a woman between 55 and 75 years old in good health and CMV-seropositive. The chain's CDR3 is CASSNQQGAGGELFF. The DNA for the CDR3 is TGTGCCAGCAGTAACCAACAGGGGGCTGGCGGGGAGCTGTTTTTT.